This T cell receptor (beta chain) was sequenced for a study of cytomegalovirus exposure and HLA in healthy donors (dated by TCRdb to about 2017). The study in broad terms: In an earlier analysis of under 600 of the donors, roughly 300 Gb of sequence data and 117 million unique TCR beta sequences from 150 million to 200 million T cells were reported. Roughly five DR-DQ haplotypes were treated as single units for association and clustering because of strong linkage in the cohort. Every discovery cohort repertoire had been produced on one sequencing platform. To predict cytomegalovirus infection status, the study brought together high-throughput TCR immunosequencing, statistical association of individual TCRs with disease status, and machine learning. The later analysis used no new phenotypic data to find candidate immune exposures, relying instead on TCR beta sequences and their occurrence across donors. Along with the roughly 700-subject first cohort, a separate validation cohort of over a hundred different subjects was used. Across around 400 genotyped donors of the cohort, an average of about 220,000 unique TCR beta nucleotide sequences per donor were sequenced, and 15% to 20% of those sequences were non-productive. To study patterns of TCR occurrence, a later analysis re-analyzed previously published TCR beta repertoires from under 750 donors and added high-resolution HLA genotyping. The study was designed to test whether signatures of past pathogen exposure could be identified by cataloging public T cell receptors. The study profiled the T cell repertoires of 550 to 700 subjects by immunosequencing and related them to cytomegalovirus serostatus. HLA typing included class I and class II loci at four-digit resolution. An early release that covered about 600 HLA-typed donors contained about 300 gigabases of sequencing data and around 80 million unique TCR sequences. Donor age, sex, ethnicity and CMV serostatus were collected together with the repertoire data. An earlier analysis of approximately 580 of the donors used high-throughput TCR beta sequencing to judge whether each TCR beta V gene segment behaved as functional or pseudogenic. The number of donors typed differed by locus, with about 629-630 for A, B, C, DRB1 and DQB1, around 500 for DQA1, 600 to 610 for DPA1, and around 450 for DPB1. A later genetic analysis used genome-wide SNP genotypes for about 55% of the 666 donors, treating that subset as a discovery cohort. Of the roughly 420 genotyped donors, approximately 81% were placed in the genetic ancestry cluster associated with self-reported Caucasian donors. Findings and caveats that apply to the study as a whole: The sequencing pipeline was judged likely to have produced a cluster of highly shared sequence variants as a technical artifact. The cohort was sequenced for TCR beta chains only, and without alpha or paired-chain data the features that could be detected were limited. The authors suggested that the approach could potentially be generalized to other disease states and immunological phenotypes. The presence/absence analyses assumed that sequencing depth was roughly uniform across donors, and that assumption may not be true. Most CMV-associated TCR beta chains appeared to be HLA-restricted in a later analysis, and the HLA associations seemed to be driven largely by CMV exposure. A later genetic analysis associated a missense DCLRE1C variant with V-gene and J-gene trimming of TCR beta chains, and an independent cohort replicated the association. A further reported finding was that TCR beta sequences accurately predicted the HLA-A and HLA-B alleles for most subjects in the first cohort. In both the original and validation cohorts, the classifier was reported to diagnose cytomegalovirus status with high specificity and sensitivity. In a later analysis, several top co-occurrence clusters were reported to appear linked to parvovirus B19, influenza, CMV and Epstein-Barr virus. In a later analysis, 15,000 to 20,000 TCR beta sequences were associated with specific HLA alleles at a false discovery rate of 0.05. Because HLA typing was missing for some donors at each locus, association tests included only the typed subset. Immune exposure information for the cohort was limited to CMV serostatus. The 87-base-pair reads could not distinguish some IMGT-functional V segments, including TRBV6-2 and TRBV6-3, so those segments were excluded. The study listed 150 to 200 TCR beta chains as associated with cytomegalovirus. When HLA alleles, especially DR and DQ, strongly co-occurred, TCR associations were difficult to assign to individual alleles. Linkage disequilibrium might explain the correlated functional status among segregating V segments, but an unknown experimental factor could not be ruled out. The earlier analysis of approximately 560 of the donors excluded some 15 rarely observed V segments, including chromosome 9 orphons, because counts were too low. In vitro tests confirmed that a few of the cytomegalovirus-associated TCR beta chains recognize cytomegalovirus antigens. Most TCR sequences were seen in very few donors, while some public TCRs were found in many individuals. In an earlier analysis of some 500 of the donors, most TCR beta V segments were observed in productive rearrangements about 87% or about 30% of the time, broadly matching IMGT annotations. In a later genetic analysis, fewer N-insertions in productive TCRs were reported among donors in an Asian-associated ancestry cluster than the roughly 700-donor mean. In a later analysis, TCR association rates were found to vary across HLA loci, with the most associated TCRs seen for DRB1 alleles and the fewest for HLA-C alleles. Compared with equally common non-associated chains, HLA-associated TCR beta chains in a later analysis were more clonally expanded and had lower generation probabilities.

Via the germline V gene, CDR1 is SNHLY and CDR2 FYNNEI. V and J are trimmed by 4 bases and 9 bases, and the gene matches miss 11 bases of the junction. The CDR3, cysteine through phenylalanine, is 15 amino acids long. Of all the DNA, just the CDR3 is kept, 45 bases in frame from base 1. Library preparation used the immunoSEQ multiplex PCR assay. The multiplex PCR relied on a mix of 60 forward primers for TCR Vbeta segments and 13 reverse primers for TCR Jbeta segments. A multiplex PCR assay on genomic DNA amplified the CDR3 region of rearranged TCR beta genes. The amplified TCR beta libraries were sequenced on the Illumina HiSeq System as 87-base-pair reads. The authors processed their data as follows. In a later analysis, approximately 74 million unique TCR beta chains were counted across the approximately 640 repertoires, and about 9.9 million of these chains were shared by at least two donors. Raw reads were error-corrected and collapsed into unique sequences by a nearest-neighbor algorithm in which closely related sequences were merged to remove PCR and sequencing errors. To assign V, D and J gene segments, CDR3 sequences were aligned to IMGT reference sequences. Each retained sequence needed at least a six-nucleotide match to both a V gene segment and a J gene segment. A rearrangement was called productive if the CDR3 had no stop codons and remained in frame with V and J, and every other rearrangement was called non-productive. CDR3 was defined according to IMGT convention as the region running from the second conserved V-encoded cysteine to the conserved J-encoded phenylalanine. The earlier analysis of roughly 590 of the donors excluded any sequence lacking an unambiguous match to a single V gene segment. An earlier analysis of 587 of the donors classified V segments as functional when productive rearrangements were above 56.7% and as segregating when the standard deviation between donors was above 5%. To diagnose cytomegalovirus status from the catalog of TCR beta chain sequences, a statistical classification framework was built. A later analysis assigned V and J genes by comparing TCR nucleotide sequences with IMGT/GENE-DB human TR gene sequences. A later analysis assigned CDR3 sequences and most-parsimonious VDJ recombination scenarios with the TCRdist pipeline. In a later analysis, every TCR beta chain was defined by the combination of its CDR3 amino acid sequence and its V-gene family, and reads without a unique V-gene family were dropped. A later analysis removed 500 to 600 highly shared, low-generation-probability nucleotide sequences to deal with suspected cross-contamination and a sequencing artifact. A later analysis calculated a clonal expansion index for each public chain from normalized within-repertoire ranks of inferred template counts. A later analysis computed generation probabilities with a VDJ recombination model fitted to out-of-frame rearrangements, and checked the results against IGoR. A later analysis scored TCR-TCR, TCR-HLA and TCR-CMV co-occurrence with hypergeometric tests, applying a repertoire-size bias correction to TCR pairs. A later analysis estimated false discovery rates by permuting HLA or CMV assignments 20 times. In a later analysis, co-occurring TCRs were grouped using DBSCAN, and TCRdist sequence similarity was added for clustering within HLA-allele-positive subsets. For co-occurrence clustering, repertoires with fewer than 30,000 or more than 120,000 public chains were excluded, along with roughly five repertoires with anomalous nucleotide sharing. As stored in TCRdb, this immuneACCESS dataset retains in-frame rearrangements with V and J assigned. A fraction of the clones does not appear; measured against another copy, unresolved V genes explain less than half of the discrepancy, and the remainder lacks a known reason. From that table come the V and J calls and clone size; the DNA was used to work out D and trimming. For this sample, the table gives 120,000 to 150,000 clones. Of the sample, 1.5% to 2% is held by the ten largest clones.

As regards this clone: No cognate antigen has been identified for it.

The cohort comprised several hundred healthy bone marrow donors. All cohort members were sampled while nominally healthy, although unrecorded immune exposures were likely present. The donor tested CMV seronegative and was one of the 352 seronegative cohort members. A peripheral blood sample was collected from each donor, and TCR beta sequencing was performed on peripheral blood mononuclear cells. The Qiagen DNeasy Blood Extraction Kit was used to extract genomic DNA from the blood cell samples. The sequence came from a woman aged 45-60 years in good health and CMV-seronegative. Sequencing was carried out using PBMCs. The rearranged chain carries TRBV2 and TRBJ2-7; a stretch of 11 junction bases matches TRBD2. CDR3 region: CASSGRLAGFPGQYF. Read as DNA, the sequence is TGTGCCAGCAGTGGGAGACTAGCGGGATTCCCAGGGCAGTACTTC.